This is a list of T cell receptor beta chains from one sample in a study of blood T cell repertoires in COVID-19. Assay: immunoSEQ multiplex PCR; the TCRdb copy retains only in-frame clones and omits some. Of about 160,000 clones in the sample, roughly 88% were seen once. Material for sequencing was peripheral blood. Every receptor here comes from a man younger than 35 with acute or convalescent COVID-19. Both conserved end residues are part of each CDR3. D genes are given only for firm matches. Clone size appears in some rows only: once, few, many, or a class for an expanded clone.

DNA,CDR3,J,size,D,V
TGTGCCAGCAGTTACTCTGGACTAGCGGGAGGGGCCCAGTACTTC,CASSYSGLAGGAQYF,TRBJ2-5,-,TRBD2,TRBV6-5
TGCGCCAGCAGCACTGGAGGGACAGTGAACACTGAAGCTTTCTTT,CASSTGGTVNTEAFF,TRBJ1-1,-,TRBD1,TRBV5-1
TGCAGTGCTAGACGGACAGGGGAGCAGTACTTC,CSARRTGEQYF,TRBJ2-7,-,TRBD1,TRBV20-1
TGTGCCAGCAGCTTAGCCACCCTCTTCAGTTCTCGGGGCACCATATATTTT,CASSLATLFSSRGTIYF,TRBJ1-3,-,-,TRBV7-9
TGTGCCAGCAGCACTACCATCCAACGGAACACCATATATTTT,CASSTTIQRNTIYF,TRBJ1-3,once,-,TRBV9
TGCAGCGCCACACCGGGACAGGGGACAGGTGGCTACACCTTC,CSATPGQGTGGYTF,TRBJ1-2,-,TRBD1,TRBV29-1
TGTGCCAGCAGCGACGACAGGGCGAACACTGAAGCTTTCTTT,CASSDDRANTEAFF,TRBJ1-1,once,TRBD1,TRBV2
TGTGCCAGTAAAACCCTCCTCGGGACAGGGGGCATGAACACTGAAGCTTTCTTT,CASKTLLGTGGMNTEAFF,TRBJ1-1,-,TRBD1,TRBV19
TGTGCCAGCAGTCTGATGACAGGGGGCAATCAGCCCCAGCATTTT,CASSLMTGGNQPQHF,TRBJ1-5,-,TRBD1,TRBV6-5
TGTGCTAGTGCCTTGGAGACTATCGGGGGTAGGGGCAAGGACAATGAGCAGTTCTTC,CASALETIGGRGKDNEQFF,TRBJ2-1,-,-,TRBV12-5
TGTGCAAGTCGCTTAGCGGGTCAGGACAGGGTCGGCTATGGCTACACCTTC,CASRLAGQDRVGYGYTF,TRBJ1-2,-,-,TRBV12-2
TGCAGCGCCACCGTACCGGGACAGGGGGCTTGGTTTAGTGAAAAACTGTTTTTT,CSATVPGQGAWFSEKLFF,TRBJ1-4,once,TRBD1,TRBV29-1
TGTGCCAGTAGTACGCTCGGACAGATCAACACCGGGGAGCTGTTTTTT,CASSTLGQINTGELFF,TRBJ2-2,-,-,TRBV19
TGTGCCAGTACGACTACCAGGGGTTCTAACTATGGCTACACCTTC,CASTTTRGSNYGYTF,TRBJ1-2,-,-,TRBV19
TGTGCCAGCAGCTTTGATACGATGGGGGAGGGGAGCTCCTACGAGCAGTACTTC,CASSFDTMGEGSSYEQYF,TRBJ2-7,once,TRBD2,TRBV11-2
TGTGCCAGCAGTTTATCGAGCAGGGCGACCACTGAAGCTTTCTTT,CASSLSSRATTEAFF,TRBJ1-1,-,-,TRBV27
TGTGCCAGCAGCGAGACAGGTGAACGCAATCAGCCCCAGCATTTT,CASSETGERNQPQHF,TRBJ1-5,-,-,TRBV7-2
TGTGCCAGTAGTTACGTACAGGGGTCGAACTATGGCTACACCTTC,CASSYVQGSNYGYTF,TRBJ1-2,-,TRBD1,TRBV19
TGCGCCAGCACCAAGAGCCTAGCGGCCAATGTGGAGCAGTTCTTC,CASTKSLAANVEQFF,TRBJ2-1,once,TRBD2,TRBV5-1
TGTGCCAGCAGCTTGGACAGGGGAAACACCATATATTTT,CASSLDRGNTIYF,TRBJ1-3,-,-,TRBV5-4
TGTGCCAGCCAGAGGGAAGAGACCCAGTACTTC,CASQREETQYF,TRBJ2-5,-,-,TRBV5-6
TGTGCCAGCAGCCCAGGCTATTCACCCCTCCACTTT,CASSPGYSPLHF,TRBJ1-6,-,-,TRBV7-9
TGTGCCAGCAGCAAAGTTGTTGGAGGGGGCCGGACTGAAGCTTTCTTT,CASSKVVGGGRTEAFF,TRBJ1-1,-,-,TRBV21-1
TGTGCCAGCAGTCAGGGGGCAGAGACCCAGTACTTC,CASSQGAETQYF,TRBJ2-5,-,TRBD1,TRBV25-1
TGTGCCAGCAGTCCCGGACAGGGAAATCAGCCCCAGCATTTT,CASSPGQGNQPQHF,TRBJ1-5,-,TRBD1,TRBV27
TGTGCCAGCAGCCCGGACAGGACCTACGAGCAGTACTTC,CASSPDRTYEQYF,TRBJ2-7,-,TRBD1,TRBV9
TGTGCCAGCAGAGGGGGCGGGTACGAGCAGTACTTC,CASRGGGYEQYF,TRBJ2-7,-,TRBD1,TRBV27
TGTGCCAGCAGTTACGGGACAGGGGTCGGGCCCCAGCATTTT,CASSYGTGVGPQHF,TRBJ1-5,-,TRBD1,TRBV6-5
TGTGCCAGCAGCTTAGGTACAGGGGGCTTCAGGAACACCATATATTTT,CASSLGTGGFRNTIYF,TRBJ1-3,-,TRBD1,TRBV13
TGCAGCGTTGGAGGGATGGATGGGAACGACGAGCAGTACTTC,CSVGGMDGNDEQYF,TRBJ2-7,-,-,TRBV29-1
TGTGCCAGCAGCCTCGGACAGGGACCAAGCAATCAGCCCCAGCATTTT,CASSLGQGPSNQPQHF,TRBJ1-5,-,TRBD1,TRBV3-1/TRBV3-2
TGTGCCAGCAGTGAAGTGCGTGGCTACACCTTC,CASSEVRGYTF,TRBJ1-2,-,-,TRBV6-1
TGTGCCACCAGGGGATCAGGGGGTACCGGGGAGCTGTTTTTT,CATRGSGGTGELFF,TRBJ2-2,-,TRBD1,TRBV24-1
TGTGCCAGCAGCCAAGATCTTACTTCGGGGAGAGTAAAACTGTTTTTT,CASSQDLTSGRVKLFF,TRBJ1-4,-,-,TRBV14
TGCGCCAGCAGCCAAGGCGGGCGAGACACTGAAGCTTTCTTT,CASSQGGRDTEAFF,TRBJ1-1,-,-,TRBV4-1
TGTGCCAGCAGTGGCCGGGGGGACTACACAGATACGCAGTATTTT,CASSGRGDYTDTQYF,TRBJ2-3,-,TRBD2,TRBV28
TGTGCCAGCAGAGGGACAGGGGGCGGTGAGCAGTTCTTC,CASRGTGGGEQFF,TRBJ2-1,-,TRBD1,TRBV27
TGTGCCAGCAGCTTTGACAGGGCCGACACAGATACGCAGTATTTT,CASSFDRADTDTQYF,TRBJ2-3,-,TRBD1,TRBV13
TGTGCCAGTACCATTGGGGGAGGTGGCTACACCTTC,CASTIGGGGYTF,TRBJ1-2,-,-,TRBV19
TGTGCCAGCAGTGGACATGTCTTACCCGGTGACTATAATTCACCCCTCCACTTT,CASSGHVLPGDYNSPLHF,TRBJ1-6,-,-,TRBV6-2/TRBV6-3
TGTGCCAGCTCACCCGGACTTGAGCAGCCCCAGCATTTT,CASSPGLEQPQHF,TRBJ1-5,-,-,TRBV18